A single sample gave rise to the 10 T cell receptor beta chains below, sequenced in a study of blood T cell repertoires in COVID-19 (dated by TCRdb to 2018 to 2020). The library was prepared using the immunoSEQ multiplex PCR assay. TCRdb took over this immuneACCESS table, retaining in-frame rearrangements with V and J assigned. Such tables are incomplete; in checked studies, under half of the missing clones stem from an unresolved V gene, and the remainder is unexplained. The sample contains around 32,000 clones, 90% of them found a single time. Approximately 1% of the sample rests with the top ten. Sequencing was performed on peripheral blood. The receptors were gathered from a man aged 65 to 79 with active or convalescent COVID-19.

This chain links TRBV5-1 with TRBJ1-1; D remains ambiguous. This CDR3 is built from 13 residues. V was clipped by 4 bases and J by 3 bases, with 10 bases between them. Germline V lookup: CDR1 SGHRS, CDR2 YFSETQ. This chain's CDR3 is CASSPAPDTEAFF. As DNA, the CDR3 is TGCGCCAGCAGCCCCGCCCCGGACACTGAAGCTTTCTTT.

The chain uses TRBV2 and TRBJ1-1; 11 nucleotides agree with TRBD1. V was clipped by 7 bases and J by 0 bases; unmatched bases: 7. Germline values: CDR1 SNHLY, CDR2 FYNNEI. CDR3 length: 16 amino acids. CDR3 DNA: TGTGCCAGCAAAGGGACAGGGGGGCTAGTGAACACTGAAGCTTTCTTT. It encodes CASKGTGGLVNTEAFF.

The chain combines TRBV25-1 with TRBJ1-6; 9 positions agree with TRBD1. J gave up 7 bases and V 4 bases, and 5 bases lay outside the gene matches. The CDR3 runs 15 residues. CDR1 is MGHDK and CDR2 is SYGVNS in the germline V gene. CDR3 sequence (DNA): TGTGCCAGCAGTGTCACGGGACAGGGAAATTCACCCCTCCACTTT. This sequence encodes CASSVTGQGNSPLHF.

V gene TRBV7-2 combines with J gene TRBJ1-1, with 7 positions matching TRBD1. Losses at the gene ends were 2 bases for V and 6 bases for J; bases not matched to a gene: 9. This CDR3 is built from 15 residues. Germline CDR1 SGHTA, CDR2 FQGNSA. As DNA, the CDR3 is TGTGCCAGCAGCTTAATCCGCGGGACAGTATCTGAAGCTTTCTTT. This sequence encodes CASSLIRGTVSEAFF.

This clone is a singleton in its sample. V usage is TRBV29-1 and J usage is TRBJ1-2; 8 bases match TRBD1. The J segment lost 4 bases and the V segment lost 3 bases, leaving 7 bases of the junction unmatched. The CDR3 loop spans 14 amino acids. Looked up from germline, CDR1 is SQVTM and CDR2 is ANQGSEA. The CDR3 sequence is CSVDGQGALYGYTF. CDR3 DNA sequence: TGCAGCGTTGATGGGCAGGGGGCTCTCTATGGCTACACCTTC. Combining the CDR3 with reference TRBV29-1 and TRBJ1-2 gives the whole variable domain SAVISQKPSRDICQRGTSLTIQCQVDSQVTMMFWYRQQPGQSLTLIATANQGSEATYESGFVIDKFPISRPNLTFSTLTVSNMSPEDSSIYLCSVDGQGALYGYTFGSGTRLTVV.

V usage is TRBV28 and J usage is TRBJ1-3; TRBD1 might be the D (5 bases). The germline CDR1 and CDR2 sequences are MDHEN and SYDVKM. The CDR3 loop spans 14 amino acids. V lost 6 bases and J 8 bases, leaving 17 bases between the germline ends. The CDR3, as DNA: TGTGCCAGCAGAACCGACAGTATGCGTTACACCATATATTTT. This sequence encodes CASRTDSMRYTIYF.

The chain links TRBV15 to TRBJ2-7; possible D gene TRBD2, 6 bases. Trimming pared 1 base from V and 1 base from J, leaving 8 bases between. The CDR3 spans 14 residues. The germline V gene encodes CDR1 LNHNV and CDR2 YYDKDF (reference sequence). CDR3 bases: TGTGCCACCAGCAGAGGCGGGGATTCCTACGAGCAGTACTTC. Translating it yields CATSRGGDSYEQYF.

The rearrangement links TRBV9 to TRBJ1-1; no firm D call. Trimming left V 4 bases short and J 1 base short, with 8 bases between. This CDR3 contains 13 residues. CDR1 is SGDLS, CDR2 YYNGEE, per germline. The CDR3 nucleotides read TGTGCCAGCAGCACCGACTGGAACACTGAAGCTTTCTTT. It translates to CASSTDWNTEAFF.

This chain connects TRBV7-9 to TRBJ1-1, with D unclear. In germline, CDR1 is SEHNR, CDR2 FQNEAQ (reference sequence). V was pared by 2 bases and J by 4 bases, with 11 bases between. This CDR3 spans 14 amino acids. CDR3 protein: CASSLWGGGTEAFF. CDR3 in DNA: TGTGCCAGCAGCTTATGGGGAGGCGGCACTGAAGCTTTCTTT.

The chain joins TRBV11-2 to TRBJ1-4, with D perhaps TRBD1 (5 bases). The CDR3 sequence is 14 residues long. Trimming removed 3 bases at V and 7 bases at J, with 12 bases between. Germline V gene data show CDR1 as SGHAT and CDR2 as FQNNGV. The CDR3 DNA is TGTGCCAGCAGCTTCGGGGGGGTTGGTGAAAAACTGTTTTTT. Its translation is CASSFGGVGEKLFF.